The 12 T cell receptor beta chains below come from one sample, sequenced in a study of OX40 agonist ivuxolimab in advanced cancers. This table comes from immunoSEQ multiplex PCR, and its TCRdb copy is limited to in-frame clones, with some not included. The data contain fewer than 100,000 clones, about 86% of them singletons. The sequenced sample was CD4+ or CD8+ T cells sorted from blood, obtained in a trial of the OX40 agonist ivuxolimab. These receptors were collected from an adult with an advanced solid tumor such as melanoma, head and neck, liver or kidney cancer.

V and J are TRBV5-1 and TRBJ2-2, with D uncertain. The V end was cut by 2 bases, the J end by 5 bases, with 7 bases between. Looked up from germline, CDR1 is SGHRS and CDR2 is YFSETQ. The CDR3 has 13 residues. The CDR3 loop is CASSLDVTGELFF. The CDR3 nucleotides read TGCGCCAGCAGCTTAGACGTGACCGGGGAGCTGTTTTTT.

This chain links TRBV9 with TRBJ2-5; D possibly matches TRBD1 or TRBD2 (5 bases each). The CDR3 extends over 14 amino acids. V shed 4 bases and J shed 1 base, with 11 bases lying between them. Germline V lookup: CDR1 SGDLS, CDR2 YYNGEE. CDR3 sequence: CASSYRDGQETQYF. The CDR3 nucleotides read TGTGCCAGCAGCTATCGGGACGGCCAAGAGACCCAGTACTTC.

The V gene is TRBV9, the J gene TRBJ2-2, with unresolved D. This CDR3 has 15 amino acids. V lost 0 bases to trimming and J lost 3 bases, with 9 bases between them. Per germline, CDR1 SGDLS and CDR2 YYNGEE. CDR3: CASSVADLDTGELFF. CDR3 nucleotide sequence: TGTGCCAGCAGCGTAGCTGATTTGGACACCGGGGAGCTGTTTTTT.

This clone was detected only a few times. The chain is built from TRBV2 and TRBJ1-1; 8 bases agree with TRBD1. This CDR3 spans 15 amino acids. J was trimmed by 1 base and V by 7 bases; bases with no gene match: 8. Per germline, CDR1 SNHLY and CDR2 FYNNEI. In nucleotides, the CDR3 is TGTGCCAGCAAAGGGACAGGTCTCCCGAACACTGAAGCTTTCTTT. It specifies CASKGTGLPNTEAFF.

V is TRBV7-3 and J is TRBJ1-3; D unresolved. This CDR3 comprises 16 residues. Per germline, CDR1 SGHTA and CDR2 FQGTGA. With 8 bases removed from V and 0 bases from J, the gap between germline ends came to 17 bases. CDR3 sequence reads: CASPGGRSFSGNTIYF. As DNA, the CDR3 is TGTGCCAGCCCGGGCGGGAGATCCTTCTCTGGAAACACCATATATTTT.

The chain recombines TRBV15 with TRBJ1-1; D may be TRBD1 (6 bases). Trimming pared 5 bases from V and 11 bases from J, leaving 15 bases between. Germline CDR1 and CDR2: LNHNV and YYDKDF (reference sequence). The CDR3 loop spans 12 amino acids. The CDR3 here is CATSSTGILAFF. The CDR3 DNA sequence: TGTGCCACCAGCTCTACAGGGATTTTGGCTTTCTTT.

V gene TRBV10-3 combines with J gene TRBJ1-3; no clear D gene. V was shortened by 0 bases and J by 0 bases, with 3 bases between the two germline ends. Germline V gene lookup returns CDR1 ENHRY and CDR2 SYGVKD. The CDR3 spans 14 residues. The CDR3 sequence: CAISESSSGNTIYF. The CDR3 bases are TGTGCCATCAGTGAGTCGAGCTCTGGAAACACCATATATTTT.

The chain links TRBV27 to TRBJ1-2, with 8 bases that match TRBD1. CDR3 size: 13 residues. The V segment lost 2 bases and the J segment 4 bases; nucleotides outside the gene matches: 0. CDR1 and CDR2 (germline): MNHEY, SMNVEV (reference sequence). CDR3 region: CASSLGQGYGYTF. The CDR3 DNA reads as TGTGCCAGCAGTTTAGGACAGGGCTATGGCTACACCTTC.

V and J are TRBV7-9 and TRBJ2-7, with 8 nucleotides matching TRBD1. Germline CDR1 SEHNR, CDR2 FQNEAQ (reference sequence). V shed 5 bases, J shed 6 bases, and the junction held 15 bases outside the gene matches. This CDR3 spans 16 amino acids. DNA for the CDR3: TGTGCCAGCAGCCCTAGAGCCCTCAGGGGGCAGGGCGAGCAGTACTTC. This encodes CASSPRALRGQGEQYF.

This clone was observed once. The chain carries TRBV6-1 and TRBJ2-3, with TRBD2 identical over 9 bases. Germline loops: CDR1 MNHNS, CDR2 SASEGT. V lost 5 bases and J lost 0; bases outside the gene matches: 3. The CDR3 spans 15 residues. CDR3 nucleotide sequence: TGTGCCAGCAGTCTAGCGGGGTCTAGCACAGATACGCAGTATTTT. Translated, it gives CASSLAGSSTDTQYF.

The chain couples TRBV6-5 to TRBJ1-1; 7 bases match TRBD1. This CDR3 spans 15 amino acids. Germline CDR1 is MNHEY and CDR2 is SVGAGI. The V segment lost 2 bases and the J segment 4 bases; nucleotides outside the gene matches: 7. The CDR3 region has the DNA TGTGCCAGCAGTTACCCGACAGGGCATAGCACTGAAGCTTTCTTT. Translated, it gives CASSYPTGHSTEAFF.

This chain uses TRBV9 with TRBJ1-2; weak D call: TRBD1 (6 bases). Germline CDR1 SGDLS, CDR2 YYNGEE. The CDR3 length is 14 residues. Trimming cost V 6 bases and J 1 base, with 13 bases left between them. CDR3 residues: CASNGGQFNYGYTF. Written as DNA, the CDR3 is TGTGCCAGCAACGGGGGGCAGTTTAACTATGGCTACACCTTC.